This entry describes one TCR beta chain. The sample belongs to a study of blood T cell repertoires in COVID-19. Turning to the study itself: Material from acute and convalescent COVID-19 was sourced from the United States, Italy and Spain. In each case, the material was cDNA or gDNA derived from T cells, B-cell-depleted T cells, or PBMCs.

The authors' processing: It was from reference gene primer amplification that nucleated cell counts were estimated. Only in-frame clones appear in the TCRdb table, and some are missing; sequencing was by immunoSEQ multiplex PCR. Clone size and the V and J calls come from that table; the DNA yielded D and trimming. The sample holds under 300,000 clones; more than 75% are singletons and the top ten take about 1%. With 5 bases removed from V and 7 bases from J, the gap between germline ends came to 9 bases. Looked up from germline, CDR1 is DFQATT and CDR2 is SNEGSKA (reference sequence). The CDR3 extends over 11 amino acids.

The rearrangement links TRBV20-1 to TRBJ2-4, with a possible D match to TRBD2 (6 bases). The specimen was peripheral blood. This receptor was obtained from a woman aged 40 to 50 who had recovered from COVID-19. The CDR3 region is CSAGGRNIQYF. The CDR3 coding sequence is TGCAGTGCTGGTGGGAGGAACATTCAGTACTTC.